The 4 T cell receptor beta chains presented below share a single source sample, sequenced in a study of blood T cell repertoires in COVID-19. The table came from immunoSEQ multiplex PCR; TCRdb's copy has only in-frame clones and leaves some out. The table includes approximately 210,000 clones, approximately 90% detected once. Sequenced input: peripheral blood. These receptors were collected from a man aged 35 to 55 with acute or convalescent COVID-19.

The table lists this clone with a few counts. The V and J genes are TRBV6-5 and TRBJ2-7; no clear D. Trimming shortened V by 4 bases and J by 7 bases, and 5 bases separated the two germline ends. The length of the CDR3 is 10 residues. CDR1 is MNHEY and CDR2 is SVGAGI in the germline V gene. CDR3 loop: CASSSGEQYF. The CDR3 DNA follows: TGTGCCAGCAGTTCCGGGGAGCAGTACTTC.

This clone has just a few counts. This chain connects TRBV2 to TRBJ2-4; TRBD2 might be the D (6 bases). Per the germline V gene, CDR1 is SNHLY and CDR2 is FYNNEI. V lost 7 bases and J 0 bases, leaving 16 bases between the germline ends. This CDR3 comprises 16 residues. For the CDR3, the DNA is TGTGCCAGCAAGGTAGGGGAGGTCCCAGCCAAAAACATTCAGTACTTC. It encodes CASKVGEVPAKNIQYF. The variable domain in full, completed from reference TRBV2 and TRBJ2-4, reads EPEVTQTPSHQVTQMGQEVILRCVPISNHLYFYWYRQILGQKVEFLVSFYNNEISEKSEIFDDQFSVERPDGSNFTLKIRSTKLEDSAMYFCASKVGEVPAKNIQYFGAGTRLSVL.

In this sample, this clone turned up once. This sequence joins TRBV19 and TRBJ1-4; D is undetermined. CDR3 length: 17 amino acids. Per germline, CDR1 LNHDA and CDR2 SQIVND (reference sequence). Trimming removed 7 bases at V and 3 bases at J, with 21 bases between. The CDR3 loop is CASNQPGGMFSNEKLFF. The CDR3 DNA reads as TGTGCCAGTAATCAACCGGGAGGAATGTTCTCTAATGAAAAACTGTTTTTT. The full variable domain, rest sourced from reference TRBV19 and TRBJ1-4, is DGGITQSPKYLFRKEGQNVTLSCEQNLNHDAMYWYRQDPGQGLRLIYYSQIVNDFQKGDIAEGYSVSREKKESFPLTVTSAQKNPTAFYLCASNQPGGMFSNEKLFFGSGTQLSVL.

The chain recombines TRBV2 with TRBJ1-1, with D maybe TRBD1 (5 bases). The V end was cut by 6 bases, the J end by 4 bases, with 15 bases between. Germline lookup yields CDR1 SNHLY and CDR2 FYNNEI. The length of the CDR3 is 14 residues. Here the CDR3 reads CASRDQGYGTEAFF. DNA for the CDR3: TGTGCCAGCAGAGATCAGGGCTATGGCACTGAAGCTTTCTTT.